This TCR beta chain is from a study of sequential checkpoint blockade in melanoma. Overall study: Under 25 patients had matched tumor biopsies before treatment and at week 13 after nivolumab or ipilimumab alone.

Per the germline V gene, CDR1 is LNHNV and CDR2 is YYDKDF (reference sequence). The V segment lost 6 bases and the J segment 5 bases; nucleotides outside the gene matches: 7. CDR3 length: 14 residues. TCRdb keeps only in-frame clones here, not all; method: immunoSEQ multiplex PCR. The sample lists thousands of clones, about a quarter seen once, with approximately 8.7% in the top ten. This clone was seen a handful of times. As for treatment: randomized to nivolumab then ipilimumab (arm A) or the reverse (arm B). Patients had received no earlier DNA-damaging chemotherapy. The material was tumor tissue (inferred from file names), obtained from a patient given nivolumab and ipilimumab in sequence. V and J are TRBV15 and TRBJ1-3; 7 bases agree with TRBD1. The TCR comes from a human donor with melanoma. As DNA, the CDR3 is TGTGCCACCAGTCGTACAGGGGCGCGAAACACCATATATTTT. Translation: CATSRTGARNTIYF.